Listed below are T cell receptor beta chains from one sample, sequenced in a study of identical twins. TCRdb reanalysed the 5' RACE reads using MiXCR and keeps one entry per CDR3 protein. Among 400,000 to 550,000 distinct CDR3 sequences listed, approximately 24% were seen once. In addition, the sample was reused for a study of T cells expressing NK-cell markers.

The sequenced sample consisted of CD4+ T cells sorted from blood. These receptors all stem from a woman between 18 and 30 years old in good health. The CDR3 runs from the conserved cysteine through the conserved F or W. The D gene is left open where the match is weak. Expanded clones are given a class, and other clones once, few, many or no size at all.

d_gene,v_gene,j_gene,abundance,CDR3aa,CDR3nt
.,TRBV11-1,TRBJ2-7,.,CASRPPGDEQYF,TGTGCCAGCAGACCACCTGGGGACGAGCAGTACTTC
.,TRBV20-1,TRBJ2-1,.,CSARDEGSSPHEQFF,TGCAGTGCTAGAGATGAGGGGAGCTCACCCCATGAGCAGTTCTTC
.,TRBV20-1,TRBJ2-1,.,CSARAPAHNEQFF,TGCAGTGCTCGAGCTCCTGCTCACAATGAGCAGTTCTTC
TRBD2,TRBV5-1,TRBJ2-1,few,CASSLWWEGSYNEQFF,TGCGCCAGCAGCTTGTGGTGGGAGGGCTCATACAATGAGCAGTTCTTC
TRBD1,TRBV29-1,TRBJ2-7,.,CSFTGVGSYEQYF,TGCAGCTTCACAGGGGTCGGCTCCTACGAGCAGTACTTC
.,TRBV12-3/TRBV12-4,TRBJ2-7,.,CASTPRRGHDEQYF,TGTGCCAGCACCCCCCGGAGGGGGCATGATGAGCAGTACTTC
.,TRBV6-5,TRBJ1-1,.,CASMFRSLSTEAFF,TGTGCCAGCATGTTTCGGAGCCTGAGCACTGAAGCTTTCTTT
TRBD1,TRBV12-3/TRBV12-4,TRBJ1-5,.,CASSRDRGRLQPQHF,TGTGCCAGCAGCCGGGACAGGGGGCGGTTACAGCCCCAGCATTTT
.,TRBV12-3/TRBV12-4,TRBJ2-3,many,CASSFRGSSTDTQYF,TGTGCCAGCAGTTTTAGAGGGTCTAGCACAGATACGCAGTATTTT
TRBD1,TRBV20-1,TRBJ1-2,.,CSVTGASNYGYTF,TGCAGTGTGACAGGGGCCTCTAACTATGGCTACACCTTC
.,TRBV30,TRBJ1-1,.,CAWSVVSEAFF,TGTGCCTGGAGTGTCGTATCTGAAGCTTTCTTT
.,TRBV12-3/TRBV12-4,TRBJ2-7,.,CASSRTEGYEQYF,TGTGCCAGCAGCCGGACAGAGGGGTACGAGCAGTACTTC
TRBD1,TRBV7-3,TRBJ2-1,few,CASSPSRDRDNEQFF,TGTGCCAGCAGCCCAAGCCGGGACAGGGATAATGAGCAGTTCTTC
TRBD1,TRBV6-5,TRBJ1-2,many,CASITGQGHYGYTF,TGTGCCAGCATTACGGGACAGGGCCACTATGGCTACACCTTC
.,TRBV20-1,TRBJ1-5,.,CSATLGRGNQPQHF,TGCAGTGCTACCCTCGGACGGGGTAATCAGCCCCAGCATTTT
.,TRBV18,TRBJ1-2,.,CASSPQGEVPNYGYTF,TGTGCCAGCTCACCACAGGGAGAGGTCCCTAACTATGGCTACACCTTC
TRBD1,TRBV2,TRBJ2-5,.,CASSRGTGVTQETQYF,TGTGCCAGCAGTCGTGGGACAGGAGTTACCCAAGAGACCCAGTACTTC
.,TRBV5-6,TRBJ2-5,few,CASSLRQVTQYF,TGTGCCAGCAGCTTGCGTCAGGTGACCCAGTACTTC
.,TRBV11-3,TRBJ2-1,.,CASSLDDGIGSYNEQFF,TGTGCCAGCAGCTTAGATGACGGGATTGGCTCCTACAATGAGCAGTTCTTC
.,TRBV28,TRBJ2-7,.,CASSLGSRYEQYF,TGTGCCAGCAGTTTAGGTAGCCGGTACGAGCAGTACTTC
TRBD1,TRBV5-1,TRBJ1-2,once,CASSPGTEGYGYTF,TGCGCCAGCAGCCCGGGGACAGAGGGCTATGGCTACACCTTC
.,TRBV6-5,TRBJ2-5,few,CASSYPSSETQYF,TGTGCCAGCAGTTACCCCAGCTCAGAGACCCAGTACTTC
TRBD2,TRBV7-7,TRBJ2-7,.,CASSRGTSGSIDEQYF,TGTGCCAGCAGTCGAGGGACTAGCGGGAGTATCGACGAGCAGTACTTC
.,TRBV12-3/TRBV12-4,TRBJ1-1,.,CASSTTQSTEAFF,TGTGCCAGCAGTACAACACAGAGCACTGAAGCTTTCTTT
.,TRBV5-1,TRBJ2-3,few,CASSLDITDTQYF,TGCGCCAGCAGCTTGGACATCACAGATACGCAGTATTTT
.,TRBV27,TRBJ2-3,.,CASSRGAGDTQYF,TGTGCCAGCAGCAGAGGGGCGGGGGATACGCAGTATTTT
.,TRBV3-1,TRBJ2-2,few,CASSQAVYTGELFF,TGTGCCAGCAGCCAAGCAGTTTATACCGGGGAGCTGTTTTTT
.,TRBV14,TRBJ2-7,many,CASSQMTVGEQYF,TGTGCCAGCAGCCAAATGACAGTCGGCGAGCAGTACTTC
TRBD2,TRBV5-6,TRBJ2-1,.,CASSWGGDNEQFF,TGTGCCAGCAGCTGGGGGGGGGACAATGAGCAGTTCTTC
TRBD2,TRBV18,TRBJ2-7,many,CASSQTSGLYEQYF,TGTGCCAGCTCGCAGACTAGCGGTCTCTACGAGCAGTACTTC
.,TRBV4-2,TRBJ2-4,.,CASSHSGLAKNIQYF,TGTGCCAGCAGCCACTCGGGACTAGCCAAAAACATTCAGTACTTC
TRBD2,TRBV9,TRBJ2-3,.,CASSPRWRGGISSTDTQYF,TGTGCCAGCAGCCCCCGGTGGCGGGGGGGCATTTCCAGCACAGATACGCAGTATTTT
.,TRBV20-1,TRBJ1-5,.,CSAPPQQGGQPQHF,TGCAGTGCTCCCCCCCAACAGGGTGGCCAGCCCCAGCATTTT
TRBD2,TRBV11-2,TRBJ2-5,few,CASSLRLAGIQETQYF,TGTGCCAGCAGCCTACGGCTAGCGGGGATTCAAGAGACCCAGTACTTC
.,TRBV10-3,TRBJ1-1,many,CAISAGRLNTEAFF,TGTGCCATCAGTGCCGGCAGACTGAACACTGAAGCTTTCTTT
TRBD2,TRBV6-2/TRBV6-3,TRBJ2-3,.,CASSSRGFTDTQYF,TGTGCCAGCTCTTCGCGGGGGTTCACAGATACGCAGTATTTT
TRBD1,TRBV5-6,TRBJ2-7,few,CASSSARQGEQYF,TGTGCCAGCAGCTCGGCAAGACAGGGCGAGCAGTACTTC
TRBD2,TRBV24-1,TRBJ2-2,few,CATKGTSGRFGELFF,TGTGCCACCAAAGGGACTAGCGGGAGGTTCGGGGAGCTGTTTTTT
.,TRBV7-9,TRBJ1-5,.,CASSPGGAEQPQHF,TGTGCCAGCAGCCCGGGGGGGGCCGAGCAGCCCCAGCATTTT
.,TRBV7-9,TRBJ2-3,.,CASSLSADDTQYF,TGTGCCAGCAGCTTATCCGCGGATGATACGCAGTATTTT
.,TRBV9,TRBJ2-7,few,CASSVGSGLEGYEQYF,TGTGCCAGCAGCGTAGGTAGCGGACTGGAGGGTTATGAGCAGTACTTC
.,TRBV12-5,TRBJ2-2,.,CASGFSGLPNTGELFF,TGTGCTAGTGGTTTCAGCGGGCTCCCGAACACCGGGGAGCTGTTTTTT
.,TRBV6-5,TRBJ2-7,.,CASSYRGSSYEQYF,TGTGCCAGCAGTTACCGGGGTAGCTCCTACGAGCAGTACTTC
.,TRBV12-3/TRBV12-4,TRBJ2-5,many,CASSNTGTETQYF,TGTGCCAGCAGCAACACAGGGACAGAGACCCAGTACTTC
TRBD2,TRBV20-1,TRBJ2-7,few,CSARDPSGRSYEQYF,TGCAGTGCTAGGGACCCTAGCGGGAGGTCTTACGAGCAGTACTTC
TRBD1,TRBV27,TRBJ1-6,.,CASSATGRFTSPLHF,TGTGCCAGCAGTGCGACAGGGAGGTTCACTTCACCCCTCCACTTT
TRBD1,TRBV20-1,TRBJ1-6,.,CSAPPGTANSPLHF,TGCAGTGCTCCACCCGGGACAGCCAATTCACCCCTCCACTTT
.,TRBV7-9,TRBJ1-2,.,CASSYGRIGATF,TGTGCCAGCAGCTATGGGCGGATTGGGGCCACCTTC
TRBD2,TRBV4-3,TRBJ2-3,few,CASSPNPGGSTDTQYF,TGCGCCAGCAGCCCGAACCCGGGGGGATCCACAGATACGCAGTATTTT